The 30 T cell receptor beta chains below were found in one sample sequenced in a study of cytomegalovirus exposure and HLA in healthy donors. The study ran its PCR with 60 Vbeta and 13 Jbeta primers. Some clones are missing from TCRdb's copy, which holds only in-frame ones; the method was immunoSEQ multiplex PCR. The sample lists about 140,000 clones, about 78% occurring once. The specimen was PBMCs. The receptor set was obtained from a man younger than 35 in good health and CMV-seronegative.

J is TRBJ2-3 and V is TRBV29-1; 7 bases align to TRBD1. Germline lookup yields CDR1 SQVTM and CDR2 ANQGSEA. Trimming took 3 bases from V and 4 from J; bases not matched to a gene: 13. The CDR3 contains 16 residues. The CDR3 region is CSVERGRGQDPDTQYF. The CDR3 DNA reads as TGCAGCGTTGAGAGAGGGAGAGGACAGGACCCAGATACGCAGTATTTT.

V and J are TRBV28 and TRBJ1-2; no definite D call. V was clipped by 4 bases and J by 0 bases, with 15 bases between them. Looked up from germline, CDR1 is MDHEN and CDR2 is SYDVKM. The CDR3 loop spans 16 amino acids. The CDR3 DNA reads as TGTGCCAGCAGTTCCATCGGGGAGGTTCCTAACTATGGCTACACCTTC. It codes for CASSSIGEVPNYGYTF.

The chain recombines TRBV7-9 with TRBJ2-7; 8 nucleotides line up with TRBD1. CDR3 size: 14 residues. Germline trimming cut 4 bases from V and 4 bases from J; bases unmatched to any gene: 6. Germline assignment: CDR1 SEHNR and CDR2 FQNEAQ (reference sequence). The CDR3 spells CASSSRDRSYEQYF. CDR3 coding DNA: TGTGCCAGCAGCTCACGGGACAGGAGTTACGAGCAGTACTTC.

This chain uses TRBV4-2 with TRBJ1-3; no clear D gene. The germline CDR1 and CDR2 sequences are LGHNA and YNFKEQ. The CDR3 spans 17 residues. Trimming shortened V by 2 bases and J by 0 bases, and 14 bases separated the two germline ends. CDR3 region: CASSQLGGYYSGNTIYF. The CDR3 DNA sequence: TGTGCCAGCAGCCAATTAGGAGGTTATTACTCTGGAAACACCATATATTTT.

This rearrangement joins TRBV19 to TRBJ2-3; 14 bases fit TRBD2. There are 16 residues in the CDR3. The J segment lost 4 bases and the V segment lost 1 base, leaving 1 base of the junction unmatched. Germline V gives CDR1 LNHDA, CDR2 SQIVND (reference sequence). The CDR3 spells CASSIGLAGGPDTQYF. CDR3 sequence (DNA): TGTGCCAGTAGTATAGGACTAGCGGGGGGGCCAGATACGCAGTATTTT.

This clone was counted only a few times. V usage is TRBV5-1 and J usage is TRBJ1-4; the D is unclear. Germline CDR1 reads SGHRS; CDR2 reads YFSETQ. V lost 0 bases and J lost 2, with 14 bases in between. The length of the CDR3 is 17 residues. CDR3 sequence: CASSLVSGNPTNEKLFF. CDR3 nucleotides: TGCGCCAGCAGCTTGGTATCGGGGAACCCTACTAATGAAAAACTGTTTTTT.

The chain uses TRBV30 and TRBJ2-5, with D possibly matching TRBD1 (6 bases). Germline values: CDR1 GTSNPN, CDR2 SVGIG (reference sequence). V was clipped by 5 bases and J by 1 base, with 11 bases between them. This CDR3 contains 13 residues. For the CDR3, the DNA is TGTGCCTGGTCCCGGGACATCCAAGAGACCCAGTACTTC. It encodes CAWSRDIQETQYF.

The rearrangement links TRBV19 to TRBJ2-7; D might be TRBD1 (5 bases). This CDR3 is 15 amino acids long. V was shortened by 1 base and J by 3 bases, with 13 bases between the two germline ends. CDR1 LNHDA and CDR2 SQIVND come from the germline V gene (reference sequence). Here the CDR3 DNA reads TGTGCCAGTAGTATAGTGGCAACAGGAGTCTACGAGCAGTACTTC. As protein: CASSIVATGVYEQYF.

This chain connects TRBV9 to TRBJ2-7, with TRBD2 matching over 12 bases. Germline trimming cut 0 bases from V and 6 bases from J; bases unmatched to any gene: 4. Looked up from germline, CDR1 is SGDLS and CDR2 is YYNGEE. The CDR3 consists of 15 residues. CDR3 in amino acids: CASSVVPGLAGEQYF. CDR3 DNA sequence: TGTGCCAGCAGCGTAGTTCCGGGACTAGCGGGCGAGCAGTACTTC.

This clone was seen once. V gene TRBV7-6 combines with J gene TRBJ2-5; D is undetermined. Deletions cut 4 bases from V and 4 bases from J, with 10 bases between. There are 13 residues in the CDR3. CDR1 is SGHVS, CDR2 FNYEAQ, per germline. CDR3 amino acids: CASSSSPPETQYF. CDR3 coding DNA: TGTGCCAGCAGCTCTAGTCCACCAGAGACCCAGTACTTC.

The chain employs TRBV5-1 and TRBJ1-4; no clear D gene. Per the germline V gene, CDR1 is SGHRS and CDR2 is YFSETQ. Trimming left V 0 bases short and J 0 bases short, with 15 bases between. The CDR3 has 18 amino acids. CDR3: CASSLVTFIDATNEKLFF. CDR3 in DNA: TGCGCCAGCAGCTTGGTGACTTTCATCGATGCAACTAATGAAAAACTGTTTTTT.

This clone was counted a few times. J is TRBJ2-7 and V is TRBV10-1, with 9 bases lining up with TRBD2. The germline CDR1 and CDR2 sequences are WNHNN and SYGVQD (reference sequence). J was trimmed by 2 bases and V by 3 bases; bases with no gene match: 2. The CDR3 is 14 residues long. CDR3 residues: CASSDASGTYEQYF. The CDR3 DNA follows: TGCGCCAGCAGTGATGCTAGCGGGACCTACGAGCAGTACTTC.

The chain is built from TRBV7-3 and TRBJ2-3; TRBD2 matches at 11 bases. Trimming removed 5 bases from V and 2 bases from J; junction bases left unmatched: 6. The germline CDR1 and CDR2 sequences are SGHTA and FQGTGA. CDR3 size: 16 residues. CDR3 nucleotide sequence: TGTGCCAGCAGCCCCCTAGCGGGGGGTAACACAGATACGCAGTATTTT. Amino acids: CASSPLAGGNTDTQYF. Variable domain in full (rest from reference TRBV7-3 and TRBJ2-3): GAGVSQTPSNKVTEKGKYVELRCDPISGHTALYWYRQSLGQGPEFLIYFQGTGAADDSGLPNDRFFAVRPEGSVSTLKIQRTERGDSAVYLCASSPLAGGNTDTQYFGPGTRLTVL.

This CDR3 is CASSSGQGREQYF. CDR3 coding DNA: TGTGCCAGCAGCTCGGGACAGGGGAGGGAGCAGTACTTC. The rearrangement joins TRBV21-1 to TRBJ2-7; whether TRBD1, the table's D call, matches the DNA was not checked. TRBV21-1 is a recognized pseudogene. This CDR3 is built from 13 residues.

This chain links TRBV9 with TRBJ2-2; 9 bases line up with TRBD2. CDR1 SGDLS and CDR2 YYNGEE come from the germline V gene. The J segment lost 7 bases and the V segment lost 3 bases, leaving 13 bases of the junction unmatched. The CDR3 has 17 amino acids. CDR3 DNA sequence: TGTGCCAGCAGCGCCTTCAGCGGGACTAGCAGGGGCGGGGAGCTGTTTTTT. As protein: CASSAFSGTSRGGELFF.

This chain connects TRBV2 to TRBJ2-1; no firm D call. Germline V CDR1 and CDR2: SNHLY, FYNNEI. The ends were cut back, 6 bases at V and 7 bases at J, with 13 bases in the middle. The CDR3 is 13 residues long. CDR3 loop: CASRAYTENEQFF. The CDR3 bases are TGTGCCAGCAGAGCATATACAGAAAATGAGCAGTTCTTC.

The V call is TRBV30, the J call TRBJ2-2; the match to TRBD1 covers 8 bases. CDR1 is GTSNPN and CDR2 is SVGIG in the germline V gene (reference sequence). The trim removed 0 bases at V and 5 bases at J, leaving 5 bases unmatched. This CDR3 has 15 amino acids. The CDR3 loop is CAWSVPRGPTGELFF. The CDR3 DNA reads TGTGCCTGGAGTGTACCCAGGGGGCCTACCGGGGAGCTGTTTTTT.

The V call is TRBV7-9, the J call TRBJ1-2, with 8 bases that match TRBD1. The CDR3 has 16 amino acids. Trimming cost V 2 bases and J 7 bases; bases outside gene matches: 12. The germline CDR1 and CDR2 sequences are SEHNR and FQNEAQ (reference sequence). CDR3 DNA sequence: TGTGCCAGCAGCTTATTAGGCGCCGGGACAGGTCGTGGCTACACCTTC. This sequence encodes CASSLLGAGTGRGYTF.

The chain uses TRBV25-1 and TRBJ1-2; maybe TRBD1 (6 bases). Germline lookup yields CDR1 MGHDK and CDR2 SYGVNS. Between the trimmed V and J ends, which lost 2 bases and 12 bases, there was a span of 19 bases. This CDR3 has 14 amino acids. This CDR3 is CASSEPTGFRSHTF. CDR3 in DNA: TGTGCCAGCAGTGAACCCACAGGGTTCAGGAGCCACACCTTC.

This clone was recorded once. The chain employs TRBV7-5 and TRBJ2-7; the table's TRBD2 call for D was not verified on the DNA. TRBV7-5 is labeled a pseudogene. The CDR3 is 19 amino acids. The CDR3: CARSSTLAGGPNQSYEQYF. The CDR3 region has the DNA TGTGCCAGAAGCTCCACCCTAGCGGGGGGGCCAAATCAATCCTACGAGCAGTACTTC.

The V call is TRBV7-8, the J call TRBJ2-1; TRBD2 matches at 10 bases. The CDR3 sequence is 15 residues long. The germline CDR1 and CDR2 sequences are SGHVS and FQNEAQ. With 5 bases clipped from V and 8 bases from J, the junction kept 9 bases outside the gene matches. CDR3 DNA: TGTGCCAGCAGCGCGGAATTACTAGCGGGGTATGAGCAGTTCTTC. This translates into CASSAELLAGYEQFF.

V and J are TRBV7-8 and TRBJ1-5, with 9 bases aligning to TRBD1. V shed 2 bases and J 0 bases; nucleotides not matched to a gene: 11. Germline CDR1 SGHVS, CDR2 FQNEAQ. The CDR3 sequence is 19 residues long. The CDR3 region is CASSLKWDRVVYSNQPQHF. The DNA of the CDR3 is TGTGCCAGCAGCTTAAAGTGGGACAGGGTGGTTTATAGCAATCAGCCCCAGCATTTT.

The chain links TRBV10-2 to TRBJ2-1; 9 bases agree with TRBD2. The CDR3 consists of 15 residues. In germline, CDR1 is WSHSY, CDR2 SAAADI. Losses at the gene ends were 1 base for V and 10 bases for J; bases not matched to a gene: 8. CDR3 DNA: TGCGCCAGCAGTGAGTGGCGGGAGGGCCCCAGGGAGCAGTTCTTC. Encoded protein: CASSEWREGPREQFF.

V gene TRBV5-1 combines with J gene TRBJ2-2, with 8 bases aligning to TRBD2. This CDR3 contains 16 residues. Germline V gene sequence: CDR1 SGHRS, CDR2 YFSETQ. V lost 0 bases and J lost 1; bases outside the gene matches: 2. The CDR3 coding sequence is TGCGCCAGCAGCTTGGCGCTAGCGGGGAACACCGGGGAGCTGTTTTTT. Residues: CASSLALAGNTGELFF.

The chain employs TRBV5-1 and TRBJ2-1, with a weak D call TRBD1 (6 bases). The CDR3 totals 17 residues. The germline gives CDR1 SGHRS, CDR2 YFSETQ. Trimming pared 8 bases from V and 7 bases from J, leaving 28 bases between. CDR3 in amino acids: CASGLGSNRVLGNEQFF. CDR3 nucleotide sequence: TGCGCCAGTGGGTTGGGGTCGAACAGGGTCTTGGGAAATGAGCAGTTCTTC.

In DNA form, the CDR3 reads TGTGCCAGCAGCCAAGATCAGAGGGACCAAGAGACCCAGTACTTC. Its protein is CASSQDQRDQETQYF. J is TRBJ2-5 and V is TRBV14; possibly TRBD2 for D (5 bases). The CDR3 extends over 15 amino acids. With 0 bases removed from V and 0 bases from J, the gap between germline ends came to 8 bases. CDR1 and CDR2 (germline): SGHDN, FVKESK.

The chain has TRBV7-9 and TRBJ2-1; D perhaps matches TRBD2 (5 bases). Trimming stripped 1 base from V and 7 bases from J, with 20 bases between. The CDR3 runs 17 residues. Germline loops: CDR1 SEHNR, CDR2 FQNEAQ (reference sequence). The CDR3 region is CASSLVGVVQSGNEQFF. The DNA of the CDR3 is TGTGCCAGCAGCTTAGTTGGTGTCGTACAGTCGGGGAATGAGCAGTTCTTC.

V and J are TRBV19 and TRBJ2-6, with 7 bases matching TRBD1. Trimming took 5 bases from V and 3 from J; bases not matched to a gene: 16. This CDR3 region has 19 residues. Germline assignment: CDR1 LNHDA and CDR2 SQIVND (reference sequence). CDR3 sequence: CASSRPGGYVPGGANVLTF. CDR3 nucleotide sequence: TGTGCCAGTAGTCGTCCAGGGGGATATGTTCCGGGTGGGGCCAACGTCCTGACTTTC.

The chain couples TRBV11-1 to TRBJ2-7; unclear D gene. Trimming removed 5 bases at V and 9 bases at J, with 20 bases between. Germline CDR1 is SGHAT and CDR2 is FQDESV (reference sequence). The CDR3 has 14 amino acids. The CDR3: CASSLERYGPGQYF. CDR3 sequence (DNA): TGTGCCAGCAGCCTAGAGAGGTACGGCCCGGGGCAGTACTTC. The variable domain in full, with the rest retrieved from reference TRBV11-1 and TRBJ2-7, is EAEVAQSPRYKITEKSQAVAFWCDPISGHATLYWYRQILGQGPELLVQFQDESVVDDSQLPKDRFSAERLKGVDSTLKIQPAELGDSAMYLCASSLERYGPGQYFGPGTRLTVT.

The chain carries TRBV30 and TRBJ2-5; possibly TRBD2 for D (7 bases). Per the germline V gene, CDR1 is GTSNPN and CDR2 is SVGIG (reference sequence). This CDR3 has 14 amino acids. V was clipped by 8 bases and J by 5 bases, with 21 bases between them. The CDR3 nucleotides read TGTGCCAGTAGGTGGGGGGGCCTGGGTGAGACCCAGTACTTC. Translated: CASRWGGLGETQYF.